The 9 T cell receptor beta chains listed next were all sequenced from one sample in a study of blood T cell repertoires in COVID-19. Using immunoSEQ multiplex PCR, the repertoire was profiled, and TCRdb retains in-frame clones only, with some absent. Among hundreds of thousands of clones listed, 80% to 90% were seen once. Material for sequencing was PBMCs or T cells enriched from blood (not recorded which). Receptor source: a man aged 35 to 55 in a cohort exposed to, infected with or recovered from COVID-19 (not recorded which).

The chain employs TRBV2 and TRBJ2-7, with a tentative D call TRBD1 (5 bases). The germline V gene encodes CDR1 SNHLY and CDR2 FYNNEI. V was cut by 5 bases and J by 3 bases, with 11 bases left in between. CDR3 length equals 13 residues. The CDR3 spells CASSYDRGYEQYF. The DNA for the CDR3 is TGTGCCAGCAGTTATGATAGGGGCTACGAGCAGTACTTC.

This chain uses TRBV19 with TRBJ2-2; a possible D gene is TRBD2 (6 bases). There are 14 residues in the CDR3. Germline V lookup: CDR1 LNHDA, CDR2 SQIVND (reference sequence). The V end was cut by 7 bases, the J end by 12 bases, with 21 bases between. The CDR3 bases are TGTGCCAGTAACCCGGGACCAGTTGCGGGGAAGCTGTTTTTT. Translation: CASNPGPVAGKLFF.

CDR3 DNA sequence: TGTGCCAGCAGTTTCCAAACGTCCAGCGGGAGGGTGAATGAGCAGTTCTTC. This gives the protein CASSFQTSSGRVNEQFF. V and J are TRBV28 and TRBJ2-1, with TRBD2 matching 10 bases. Losses at the gene ends were 3 bases for V and 7 bases for J; bases not matched to a gene: 12. The CDR3 runs to 17 residues. Germline CDR1 MDHEN, CDR2 SYDVKM.

The chain couples TRBV20-1 to TRBJ1-5; TRBD1 matches at 9 bases. Germline V gene sequence: CDR1 DFQATT, CDR2 SNEGSKA (reference sequence). CDR3 length equals 16 residues. J lost 0 bases, V lost 3 bases, and 6 bases had no gene match. CDR3 in DNA: TGCAGTGCTAGTCGTGGGACAGGGCATAGCAATCAGCCCCAGCATTTT. Its translation is CSASRGTGHSNQPQHF.

J is TRBJ2-5 and V is TRBV9; 7 nucleotides line up with TRBD2. This CDR3 region has 12 residues. The ends lost 3 bases at V and 5 bases at J; junction bases unmatched: 1. Germline CDR1 SGDLS, CDR2 YYNGEE. In DNA, the CDR3 is TGTGCCAGCAGCGCTAGCGGTGAGACCCAGTACTTC. Residues: CASSASGETQYF.

V and J are TRBV19 and TRBJ1-5; 7 bases align to TRBD1. This CDR3 comprises 14 residues. J lost 4 bases, V lost 7 bases, and 7 bases had no gene match. The germline V gene encodes CDR1 LNHDA and CDR2 SQIVND (reference sequence). The CDR3 loop reads CASNHRGLNQPQHF. The CDR3 region has the DNA TGTGCCAGTAATCACAGGGGCCTGAATCAGCCCCAGCATTTT.

V and J are TRBV5-1 and TRBJ1-6; D remains unclear. The CDR3 runs to 17 residues. Germline CDR1 SGHRS, CDR2 YFSETQ. With 0 bases removed from V and 9 bases from J, the gap between germline ends came to 19 bases. CDR3 nucleotides: TGCGCCAGCAGCTTGGCAAGTTCGCAGGATGCCCCTTCACCCCTCCACTTT. Translation gives CASSLASSQDAPSPLHF.

This chain connects TRBV19 to TRBJ1-2; D may be TRBD1 (6 bases). Trimming removed 7 bases at V and 6 bases at J, with 24 bases between. Per germline, CDR1 LNHDA and CDR2 SQIVND (reference sequence). CDR3 size: 16 residues. The CDR3 DNA sequence: TGTGCCAGTACCCTCATCGCACTGGGTCAGGGGCATGGCTACACCTTC. This gives the protein CASTLIALGQGHGYTF.

This clone was recorded once. The chain carries TRBV19 and TRBJ2-5; no firm D call. CDR1 is LNHDA, CDR2 SQIVND, per germline (reference sequence). Trimming took off 5 bases at V and 2 bases at J, with 6 bases between the two ends. CDR3 size: 12 residues. CDR3 amino acids: CASSPEQETQYF. The CDR3 DNA reads as TGTGCCAGTAGTCCAGAACAAGAGACCCAGTACTTC.